A selection of T cell receptor beta chains follows, all from one sample in a study of blood T cell repertoires in COVID-19. Libraries were prepared by immunoSEQ multiplex PCR; TCRdb keeps only in-frame clonotypes and omits some of them. This sample yields around 300,000 clones, of which roughly nine tenths are seen a single time; approximately 2.2% belongs to the top ten. The sample taken for sequencing was peripheral blood. The receptors originated from a middle-aged man with acute or convalescent COVID-19. CDR3s include the opening cysteine and the closing phenylalanine or tryptophan. Each record gives: clone size, J gene, D gene, V gene, CDR3 DNA, CDR3 protein. D genes are given only for firm matches. The size entry is marked missing in some rows and otherwise reads once, few, many or a size class.

NA | TRBJ1-1 | TRBD1 | TRBV11-2 | TGTGCCAGCAGCCCCGGGACAGGGGAGACTGAAGCTTTCTTT | CASSPGTGETEAFF
NA | TRBJ1-6 | NA | TRBV6-5 | TGTGCCAGCAGTTATGCAGGACAGAATAATTCACCCCTCCACTTT | CASSYAGQNNSPLHF
NA | TRBJ1-1 | NA | TRBV19 | TGTGCCAGTAGTATAGCTGGGGGGGGGACTGAAGCTTTCTTT | CASSIAGGGTEAFF
NA | TRBJ1-1 | TRBD1 | TRBV7-9 | TGTGCCAGCAGCCGGGACAGGGAGCCCACTGAAGCTTTCTTT | CASSRDREPTEAFF
NA | TRBJ1-1 | TRBD1 | TRBV10-3 | TGTGCCATCAGTGATATGACAGGGGGTGGCAAGGGCACTGAAGCTTTCTTT | CAISDMTGGGKGTEAFF
NA | TRBJ2-3 | TRBD2 | TRBV3-1/TRBV3-2 | TGTGCCAGCAGTCAAGAATTTGCACTAGCGGATACGCAGTATTTT | CASSQEFALADTQYF
NA | TRBJ2-3 | NA | TRBV6-1 | TGTGCCAGCAGTGAACAGGCAGGGAGCACAGATACGCAGTATTTT | CASSEQAGSTDTQYF
NA | TRBJ1-6 | NA | TRBV14 | TGTGCCAGCAGCCAAGGAACCACGCGGAGAGATAATTCACCCCTCCACTTT | CASSQGTTRRDNSPLHF
NA | TRBJ1-2 | NA | TRBV11-2 | TGTGCCAGCAGCTTCGGACTCTATGGCTACACCTTC | CASSFGLYGYTF
NA | TRBJ2-2 | NA | TRBV3-1/TRBV3-2 | TGTGCCAGCAGCCATTTTCGGGGAATGAGGAACACCGGGGAGCTGTTTTTT | CASSHFRGMRNTGELFF
NA | TRBJ1-5 | TRBD1 | TRBV4-1 | TGCGCCAGCAGCCAAGATCCGGGACAGGGCAATCAGCCCCAGCATTTT | CASSQDPGQGNQPQHF
NA | TRBJ1-1 | TRBD1 | TRBV10-3 | TGTGCCATCAGGCCACCGGGACAGGGGTCGACTGAAGCTTTCTTT | CAIRPPGQGSTEAFF
NA | TRBJ2-7 | NA | TRBV3-1/TRBV3-2 | TGTGCCAGCAGCCAAGAGTCAGTCTCCTACGAGCAGTACTTC | CASSQESVSYEQYF
NA | TRBJ2-7 | NA | TRBV2 | TGTGCCAGCACGGAGGGCTACGAGCAGTACTTC | CASTEGYEQYF
NA | TRBJ1-1 | TRBD1 | TRBV30 | TGTGCCTGGAGGCCTCAGGTTGCAGGGGGCAGGACTGAAGCTTTCTTT | CAWRPQVAGGRTEAFF
NA | TRBJ2-7 | NA | TRBV15 | TGTGCCACCAGCAGAGATCGACAGGCACACTACGAGCAGTACTTC | CATSRDRQAHYEQYF
NA | TRBJ1-5 | TRBD1 | TRBV30 | TGTGCCTGGAGCCAGACAGGGACTGATCAGCCCCAGCATTTT | CAWSQTGTDQPQHF
once | TRBJ1-1 | NA | TRBV5-1 | TGCGCCAGCAGCTTGGTCCCTCTCAGGGGTGGCACTGAAGCTTTCTTT | CASSLVPLRGGTEAFF
NA | TRBJ2-3 | TRBD2 | TRBV5-1 | TGCGCCAGCAGCCCGTTGGCGGGGGGTACCACAGATACGCAGTATTTT | CASSPLAGGTTDTQYF
NA | TRBJ1-2 | NA | TRBV6-6 | NA | CASSSSTGNYGYTF
NA | TRBJ2-1 | NA | TRBV4-1 | TGCGCCAGCAGCCAAGCCCGGGTTAGGTCCTACAATGAGCAGTTCTTC | CASSQARVRSYNEQFF
NA | TRBJ2-3 | NA | TRBV5-8 | TGTGCCAGCAGCTTTAGCCAAGGAGGAGATACGCAGTATTTT | CASSFSQGGDTQYF
once | TRBJ2-6 | TRBD2 | TRBV19 | TGTGCCAGTAATCCGGGACTAGCGGGGGTTAACTCTGGGGCCAACGTCCTGACTTTC | CASNPGLAGVNSGANVLTF
NA | TRBJ2-3 | NA | TRBV12-5 | TGTGCTAGTGGTGCCGGGGGAGCATGGACGCAGTATTTT | CASGAGGAWTQYF
NA | TRBJ2-3 | NA | TRBV29-1 | TGCAGCGTTGCACCAGGCTTTCACACAGATACGCAGTATTTT | CSVAPGFHTDTQYF
NA | TRBJ1-1 | NA | TRBV6-5 | TGTGCCAGCAGCGAGGTATTGTGGACTGAAGCTTTCTTT | CASSEVLWTEAFF
few | TRBJ1-2 | NA | TRBV27 | TGTGCCAGCAGTTTAAAGGGGCTTGGCTATGGCTACACCTTC | CASSLKGLGYGYTF
NA | TRBJ2-7 | TRBD2 | TRBV3-1/TRBV3-2 | TGTGCCAGCAGCCAAGAAACGGGACTAGCGGGGACCGAGCAGTACTTC | CASSQETGLAGTEQYF
NA | TRBJ2-7 | TRBD2 | TRBV3-1/TRBV3-2 | TGTGCCACCCGGGGCGGGGGGTACGAGCAGTACTTC | CATRGGGYEQYF
NA | TRBJ1-2 | NA | TRBV6-4 | TGTGCCAGCAGTGCGCGCCCAGGCCCCTCGGATGGCTACACCTTC | CASSARPGPSDGYTF
NA | TRBJ1-1 | NA | TRBV6-1 | TGTGCCAGCAGTGAAGCGGTCGGCAGGGCCGGTGAAGCTTTCTTT | CASSEAVGRAGEAFF
NA | TRBJ2-2 | NA | TRBV2 | TGTGCCAGCGGGGACATATCGAACCGGGAGCTGTTTTTT | CASGDISNRELFF
once | TRBJ1-1 | NA | TRBV20-1 | TGCAGTGCTAGTCGACAACGGGGTGAAGCTTTCTTT | CSASRQRGEAFF
NA | TRBJ1-1 | TRBD1 | TRBV6-5 | TGTGCCAGCAGCCAGACAGGGGGGGCCACTGAAGCTTTCTTT | CASSQTGGATEAFF
NA | TRBJ1-4 | TRBD1 | TRBV5-1 | TGCGCCAGCAGTTCAGGACAGGCGTTTAATGAAAAACTGTTTTTT | CASSSGQAFNEKLFF
NA | TRBJ1-6 | TRBD1 | TRBV30 | TGTGCCTGGACGGGACAGGGGAGTTCACCCCTCCACTTT | CAWTGQGSSPLHF
NA | TRBJ2-5 | NA | TRBV6-2/TRBV6-3 | TGTGCCAGCAGCACTACCTCCCCGGGGTATGAGACCCAGTACTTC | CASSTTSPGYETQYF
NA | TRBJ2-7 | NA | TRBV5-4 | TGTGCCAGCAGCTCCCCCCCCGGTGGTAGCTCCTACGAGCAGTACTTC | CASSSPPGGSSYEQYF
few | TRBJ2-3 | NA | TRBV7-3 | TGTGCCAGCAGCTTGACAGCTAACACAGATACGCAGTATTTT | CASSLTANTDTQYF
NA | TRBJ2-2 | NA | TRBV18 | TGTGCCAGCTCACTGCAGGGTGTTGGAACCGGGGAGCTGTTTTTT | CASSLQGVGTGELFF
NA | TRBJ1-5 | NA | TRBV20-1 | TGCAGTGCTAGTCCGACGGGGACACATCATCAGCCCCAGCATTTT | CSASPTGTHHQPQHF
NA | TRBJ2-1 | TRBD2 | TRBV4-2 | TGTGCCAGCAGCCAAGATGGTCAGCTAGCGGGGGGCAATGAGCAGTTCTTC | CASSQDGQLAGGNEQFF
NA | TRBJ1-5 | NA | TRBV7-8 | TGTGCCAGCAGCTTCGATCAGGGACTACAGCCCCAGCATTTT | CASSFDQGLQPQHF
NA | TRBJ1-6 | NA | TRBV7-9 | TGTGCCAGCAGTTTGACACAGTATAATTCACCCCTCCACTTT | CASSLTQYNSPLHF
NA | TRBJ2-7 | TRBD2 | TRBV11-3 | TGTGCCAGCAGCTTTTCGGCGGGGGGGACCTACGAGCAGTACTTC | CASSFSAGGTYEQYF
NA | TRBJ2-5 | NA | TRBV7-6 | TGTGCCAGCAGCCCTGGACAGAAAGAGACCCAGTACTTC | CASSPGQKETQYF
NA | TRBJ2-7 | NA | TRBV2 | TGTGCCAGCAGTGACGGGGTTCTCTCCTACGAGCAGTACTTC | CASSDGVLSYEQYF
NA | TRBJ2-6 | NA | TRBV7-2 | TGTGCCAGCAGCGAAAACAGGGTCCTCTCTGGGGCCAACGTCCTGACTTTC | CASSENRVLSGANVLTF
NA | TRBJ1-1 | NA | TRBV7-9 | TGTGCCAGCAGCTTAGAAGGGGCGGGGGCTTTCTTT | CASSLEGAGAFF
NA | TRBJ2-3 | NA | TRBV5-1 | TGCGCCAGCAGCTTGCTATCCACAGATACGCAGTATTTT | CASSLLSTDTQYF
NA | TRBJ1-1 | TRBD1 | TRBV20-1 | TGCAGTGCTCAGGGACAGACTGAAGCTTTCTTT | CSAQGQTEAFF
once | TRBJ2-1 | NA | TRBV19 | TGTGCCAGTACCACACATAATGAGCAGTTCTTC | CASTTHNEQFF
few | TRBJ1-2 | TRBD1 | TRBV10-3 | TGTGCCATCAGTGGGGACAGGCGCGGCTACACCTTC | CAISGDRRGYTF